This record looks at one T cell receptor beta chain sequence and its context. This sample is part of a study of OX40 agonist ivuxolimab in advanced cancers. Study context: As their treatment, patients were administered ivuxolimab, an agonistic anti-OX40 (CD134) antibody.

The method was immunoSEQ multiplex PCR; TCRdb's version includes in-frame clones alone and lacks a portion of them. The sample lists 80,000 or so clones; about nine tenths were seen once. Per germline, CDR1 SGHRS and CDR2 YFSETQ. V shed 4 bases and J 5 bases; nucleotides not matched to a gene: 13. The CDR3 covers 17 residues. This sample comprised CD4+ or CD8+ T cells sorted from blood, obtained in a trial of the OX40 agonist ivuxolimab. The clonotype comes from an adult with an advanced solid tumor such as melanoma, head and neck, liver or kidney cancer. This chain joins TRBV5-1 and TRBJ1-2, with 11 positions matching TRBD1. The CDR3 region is CASSPRTGGWGDYGYTF. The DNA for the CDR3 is TGCGCCAGCAGCCCCCGGACAGGGGGCTGGGGGGATTATGGCTACACCTTC.